Listed below are T cell receptor beta chains from one sample, sequenced in a study of T cell repertoires in cytomegalovirus infection. One entry per CDR3 protein results from TCRdb running MiXCR on the reads. The sample gives hundreds of thousands of distinct CDR3 sequences, about 44% of which show up once; about 41% is in the top ten. The antigens these receptors bind are not known. Sequenced material: cultured PBMCs, taken from culture after CMV antigen stimulation. The receptors come from a human donor in good health (CMV status not recorded). Some clones in this sample may be carry-over from other donors' samples. Each CDR3 is given with its conserved first and last residue. A D gene is named only where the DNA matches it firmly. Part of the rows lack a size; the others show once, few, many or a class for expanded clones.

v_call	j_call	d_call	clone_size	cdr3_aa	cdr3_nt
TRBV11-3	TRBJ2-5	NA	few	CASSLTGSQETQYF	TGTGCCAGCAGCTTAACTGGCAGCCAAGAGACCCAGTACTTC
TRBV7-2	TRBJ1-2	NA	many	CASSPRTENYGYTF	TGTGCCAGCAGCCCTCGGACAGAGAACTATGGCTACACCTTC
TRBV7-4	TRBJ2-1	TRBD2	NA	CASSLALGGLVYNEQFF	TGTGCCAGCAGCTTAGCGCTTGGAGGACTAGTCTACAATGAGCAGTTCTTC
TRBV10-3	TRBJ2-3	NA	NA	CAISAEEDTQYF	TGTGCCATCAGTGCGGAGGAGGATACGCAGTATTTT
TRBV7-2	TRBJ1-5	NA	NA	CASSLYNRAQPQHF	TGTGCCAGCAGCTTATACAACCGGGCTCAGCCCCAGCATTTT
TRBV7-2	TRBJ2-7	NA	NA	CAISFTQGPYEQYF	TGTGCCATCAGCTTCACCCAGGGCCCATACGAGCAGTACTTC
TRBV5-4	TRBJ2-2	NA	NA	CASSLVHTGELFF	TGTGCCAGCAGCTTGGTACACACCGGGGAGCTGTTTTTT
TRBV7-9	TRBJ2-7	NA	few	CASSFAGRGPSYEQYF	TGTGCCAGCAGCTTCGCCGGCAGGGGACCCTCCTACGAGCAGTACTTC
TRBV6-5	TRBJ2-3	TRBD2	few	CASSYSKGSGGALTDTQYF	TGTGCCAGCAGTTACTCGAAAGGGAGCGGGGGGGCCCTGACAGATACGCAGTATTTT
TRBV7-2	TRBJ2-1	NA	NA	CASSLRRVAEQFF	TGTGCCAGCAGCCTTCGGAGAGTGGCCGAGCAGTTCTTC
TRBV7-9	TRBJ2-3	NA	NA	CASSSLFGDETDTQYF	TGTGCCAGCAGCTCCCTATTCGGAGACGAGACAGATACGCAGTATTTT
TRBV27	TRBJ1-1	TRBD1	few	CASRPQPDRVRGTEAFF	TGTGCCAGCAGACCCCAACCAGACAGGGTCCGCGGCACTGAAGCTTTCTTT
TRBV25-1	TRBJ1-2	NA	NA	CASSDPRTAGIGSYTF	TGTGCCAGCAGTGATCCACGGACGGCGGGGATAGGGAGCTACACCTTC
TRBV7-2	TRBJ2-3	TRBD2	NA	CASSSWVALAGTDTQYF	TGTGCCAGCAGCTCCTGGGTCGCCCTAGCGGGCACAGATACGCAGTATTTT
TRBV7-8	TRBJ2-1	NA	NA	CASSLVQSPYNEQFF	TGTGCCAGCAGCTTAGTGCAGAGTCCATACAATGAGCAGTTCTTC
TRBV20-1	TRBJ2-3	NA	NA	CSARAGQSKDTQYF	TGCAGTGCTAGAGCTGGACAGTCCAAGGATACGCAGTATTTT
TRBV7-2	TRBJ2-2	NA	few	CASSFRGESFTGELFF	TGTGCCAGCAGCTTCAGAGGGGAAAGCTTCACCGGGGAGCTGTTTTTT
TRBV7-2	TRBJ2-7	NA	few	CASSVLDEQYF	TGTGCCAGCAGCGTCCTAGACGAGCAGTACTTC
TRBV19	TRBJ2-5	NA	NA	CASSTWQGTQETQYF	TGTGCCAGTAGTACCTGGCAGGGGACCCAAGAGACCCAGTACTTC
TRBV11-2	TRBJ2-7	TRBD2	NA	CASSSPRGETYEQYF	TGTGCCAGCAGTTCCCCGCGGGGGGAAACCTACGAGCAGTACTTC
TRBV6-2/TRBV6-3	TRBJ1-1	TRBD1	NA	CASSLTGWDTEAFF	TGTGCCAGCAGTTTGACAGGGTGGGACACTGAAGCTTTCTTT
TRBV2	TRBJ2-1	NA	NA	CASSESPGEQFF	TGTGCCAGCAGTGAATCACCCGGTGAGCAGTTCTTC
TRBV12-3/TRBV12-4	TRBJ2-2	NA	NA	CASRPREGELFF	TGTGCCAGCCGACCCAGGGAGGGGGAGCTGTTTTTT
TRBV6-1	TRBJ2-3	NA	few	CASSEARDTQYF	TGTGCCAGCAGTGAAGCACGAGATACGCAGTATTTT
TRBV6-1	TRBJ2-5	TRBD2	NA	CASSGLAGEETQYF	TGTGCCAGCTCTGGACTAGCGGGAGAAGAGACCCAGTACTTC
TRBV6-9	TRBJ2-5	TRBD1	NA	CASRPDRGRSEETQYF	TGTGCCAGCAGACCGGACAGGGGGCGCAGTGAAGAGACCCAGTACTTC
TRBV5-4	TRBJ2-1	TRBD1	NA	CASSSRQGQGDEQFF	TGTGCCAGCAGCTCCAGACAGGGACAAGGAGATGAGCAGTTCTTC
TRBV7-2	TRBJ2-7	NA	few	CASSFRVSEQYF	TGTGCCAGCAGCTTCCGGGTTTCCGAGCAGTACTTC
TRBV11-2	TRBJ2-3	TRBD2	NA	CASSPDLLAGVVTDTQYF	TGTGCCAGCAGCCCCGATCTACTAGCGGGAGTTGTGACAGATACGCAGTATTTT
TRBV7-2	TRBJ1-1	NA	few	CASSLPGEGAFF	TGTGCCAGCAGCCTACCGGGGGAAGGAGCTTTCTTT
TRBV19	TRBJ1-3	TRBD1	few	CASRDRATSGNTIYF	TGTGCCAGCCGGGACAGGGCCACCTCTGGAAACACCATATATTTT
TRBV6-5	TRBJ2-4	NA	NA	CASSAGTRNIQYF	TGTGCCAGCAGTGCCGGGACAAGGAACATTCAGTACTTC
TRBV7-8	TRBJ2-7	TRBD2	NA	CASRSGKNLNF	TGTGCCAGCAGGAGCGGGAAGAATTTGAACTTC
TRBV19	TRBJ1-1	NA	few	CASSMWGGTGTEAFF	TGTGCCAGTAGTATGTGGGGCGGCACAGGCACTGAAGCTTTCTTT
TRBV20-1	TRBJ2-3	TRBD1	NA	CSAMDRAGGDTQYF	TGCAGTGCTATGGACAGGGCGGGTGGGGATACGCAGTATTTT
TRBV7-6	TRBJ2-2	TRBD1	few	CASSQRQGPGELFF	TGTGCCAGCAGCCAAAGACAGGGCCCCGGGGAGCTGTTTTTT
TRBV7-2	TRBJ2-6	NA	few	CASSNFLVAGANVLTF	TGTGCCAGCAGTAATTTCTTGGTTGCTGGGGCCAACGTCCTGACTTTC
TRBV20-1	TRBJ1-4	TRBD1	NA	CSASIRGLKGQSDEKLFF	TGCAGTGCTAGTATTCGCGGGTTAAAGGGACAGTCGGATGAAAAACTGTTTTTT
TRBV3-1	TRBJ1-5	NA	few	CASSQTPGDGRPQPQHF	TGTGCCAGCAGCCAGACCCCTGGGGACGGGCGCCCCCAGCCCCAGCATTTT
TRBV10-3	TRBJ1-1	NA	NA	CAISEFPTIKGEAFF	TGTGCCATCAGTGAGTTCCCGACGATCAAGGGGGAAGCTTTCTTT
TRBV11-2	TRBJ1-1	TRBD1	few	CASSLGPTGYKNTEAFF	TGTGCCAGCAGCTTAGGGCCGACAGGGTACAAGAACACTGAAGCTTTCTTT
TRBV4-1	TRBJ2-3	NA	NA	CASSQDLTRRAGDTQYF	TGCGCCAGCAGCCAAGATTTGACTCGTCGGGCTGGAGATACGCAGTATTTT
TRBV6-6	TRBJ2-3	TRBD2	NA	CASRPRTSGGTDTQYF	TGTGCCAGCAGGCCTCGGACTAGCGGGGGAACAGATACGCAGTATTTT
TRBV4-3	TRBJ1-1	NA	NA	CASSHVGSAKAFF	TGCGCCAGCAGCCACGTGGGGAGCGCCAAAGCTTTCTTT
TRBV6-1	TRBJ2-2	TRBD2	few	CASSGDSAGGANTGELFF	TGTGCCAGCAGTGGGGACTCAGCGGGGGGCGCGAACACCGGGGAGCTGTTTTTT
TRBV28	TRBJ1-4	NA	NA	CASRPRRFEKLFF	TGTGCCAGCAGGCCCAGGCGATTTGAAAAACTGTTTTTT
TRBV7-2	TRBJ2-2	NA	few	CASSLLGKLFF	TGTGCCAGCAGCTTATTAGGCAAGCTGTTTTTT
TRBV6-1	TRBJ1-3	NA	few	CASQDFIGNTIYF	TGTGCCAGCCAGGACTTTATCGGAAACACCATATATTTT
TRBV6-1	TRBJ2-3	TRBD2	NA	CASASWASGQHTNTQYF	TGTGCCAGCGCCAGTTGGGCTAGCGGGCAACACACGAATACGCAGTATTTT
TRBV7-8	TRBJ2-7	TRBD1	few	CASSFRTGRSYEQYF	TGTGCCAGCAGCTTCCGGACAGGGAGGTCCTACGAGCAGTACTTC